A selection of T cell receptor beta chains follows, all from one sample in a study of T cells in Graves' hyperthyroidism and ophthalmopathy. TCRdb redid the calling of the multiplex PCR reads with MiXCR, one entry per CDR3 protein. The data show fewer than 550,000 distinct CDR3 sequences, with around 16% seen just once and over 12% held by the top ten. The specimen was blood. These receptors were taken from a woman aged 18-29 years with Graves' hyperthyroidism. Each CDR3 is given with its conserved first and last residue. A D gene is named only where the DNA matches it firmly. Only some rows state a clone size, as once, few, many or a class for expanded clones.

v_gene	j_gene	d_gene	abundance	CDR3nt	CDR3aa
TRBV20-1	TRBJ2-7	-	many	TGCAGTGCTAGTTTGCAGCCCGGACCCTACGAGCAGTACTTC	CSASLQPGPYEQYF
TRBV19	TRBJ2-7	-	-	TGTGCCAGTAGTCTCGGGTTGCAAGGCGAGCAGTACTTC	CASSLGLQGEQYF
TRBV7-6	TRBJ2-7	-	few	TGTGCCAGCAGCTCGGGACGGACCGAGCAGTACTTC	CASSSGRTEQYF
TRBV20-1	TRBJ2-7	TRBD2	few	TGCAGTGCTAGTCTAGCGGGGGTCTTCTACGAGCAGTACTTC	CSASLAGVFYEQYF
TRBV7-8	TRBJ2-7	-	-	TGTGCCAGCAGCTTAGGGCCGCTCTACGAGCAGTACTTC	CASSLGPLYEQYF
TRBV6-2/TRBV6-3	TRBJ2-3	TRBD1	-	TGTGCCAGCAGTTACCCTTCGGGACAGGGCACAGATACGCAGTATTTT	CASSYPSGQGTDTQYF
TRBV10-3	TRBJ1-5	-	few	TGTGCCATCAGTGTGGACCGGAGCAATCAGCCCCAGCATTTT	CAISVDRSNQPQHF
TRBV2	TRBJ1-1	TRBD1	many	TGTGCCAGCATCAAGACAGGGGGCTGGGGTAACACTGAAGCTTTCTTT	CASIKTGGWGNTEAFF
TRBV28	TRBJ2-5	-	many	TGTGCCAGCAGTTTATCGGACAGAGCATTAGAGACCCAGTACTTC	CASSLSDRALETQYF
TRBV19	TRBJ1-1	TRBD1	few	TGTGCCAGTAGGAGTGGGACAGTCATTACGAACACTGAAGCTTTCTTT	CASRSGTVITNTEAFF
TRBV12-5	TRBJ2-1	-	-	TGTGCTAGTGGGATCTCCTACAATGAGCAGTTCTTC	CASGISYNEQFF
TRBV3-1	TRBJ1-5	-	many	TGTGCCAGCAGCCAAGGGGTAGGGGTAAATCAGCCCCAGCATTTT	CASSQGVGVNQPQHF
TRBV7-2	TRBJ1-2	-	-	TGTGCCAGCAGCTTAAGTACCGCAGGGAACTATGGCTACACCTTC	CASSLSTAGNYGYTF
TRBV5-1	TRBJ2-4	-	-	TGCGCCAGCAGCGCAACGGGAGAGTCGAACATTCAGTACTTC	CASSATGESNIQYF
TRBV20-1	TRBJ2-1	-	-	TGCAGTGCTCTCGGACTTATGCGCAATGAGCAGTTCTTC	CSALGLMRNEQFF
TRBV3-1	TRBJ2-7	-	many	TGTGCCAGCAGCCGGGGGCCCTACGAGCAGTACTTC	CASSRGPYEQYF
TRBV7-2	TRBJ2-7	-	many	TGTGCCAGCAGCTTAGGCGTTACGAGCGGCGAGCAGTACTTC	CASSLGVTSGEQYF
TRBV5-5	TRBJ2-2	-	-	TGTGCCAGCAGCTTGGTCGGGGACTGGGGGGAGCTGTTTTTT	CASSLVGDWGELFF
TRBV12-3/TRBV12-4	TRBJ2-1	-	-	TGTGCCAGCAGCACGAGGGGGGGTATTGGGAATGAGCAGTTCTTC	CASSTRGGIGNEQFF
TRBV5-1	TRBJ2-3	-	few	TGCGCCAGCAGCTTCCTCATTAGTAGGGACAACACAGATACGCAGTATTTT	CASSFLISRDNTDTQYF
TRBV7-8	TRBJ2-2	TRBD1	many	TGTGCCAGCAGCTTATTACCCGGGACAGGACTCACCGGGGAGCTGTTTTTT	CASSLLPGTGLTGELFF
TRBV7-9	TRBJ1-2	-	-	TGTGCCAGCAGTCCTTCCGAAGGGGTGGCCCACCCTTCTGGCTACACCTTC	CASSPSEGVAHPSGYTF
TRBV14	TRBJ2-7	TRBD1	-	TGTGCCAGCAGCGTAAGCCGGGACAGGGCCCACGAGCAGTACTTC	CASSVSRDRAHEQYF
TRBV5-1	TRBJ1-1	-	many	TGCGCCAGCAGCTTGGTTCGCAGCAAGAACACTGAAGCTTTCTTT	CASSLVRSKNTEAFF
TRBV11-2	TRBJ2-7	TRBD1	many	TGTGCCAGCAGCCATTGGACAGGGGCCTACGAGCAGTACTTC	CASSHWTGAYEQYF
TRBV19	TRBJ2-1	-	few	TGTGCCAGTAGTCCCCCCAGGGAAGAGAATGAGCAGTTCTTC	CASSPPREENEQFF
TRBV3-1	TRBJ2-1	-	many	TGTGCCAGCAGCCAACGCCTCCCCTCGGCGGGATACTACAATGAGCAGTTCTTC	CASSQRLPSAGYYNEQFF
TRBV10-3	TRBJ2-3	-	few	TGTGCCATCAGTGAGTCTTGGGTAGGGAGCACAGATACGCAGTATTTT	CAISESWVGSTDTQYF
TRBV7-3	TRBJ2-5	-	many	TGTGCCAGCAGCTTAATGTACGGCCAAAAAGAGACCCAGTACTTC	CASSLMYGQKETQYF
TRBV15	TRBJ1-4	-	few	TGTGCCACCAGCAGGGCCACTAATGAAAAACTGTTTTTT	CATSRATNEKLFF
TRBV2	TRBJ2-3	-	many	TGTGCCAGCAGTGACGGACCTCCGGCCTTAGATACGCAGTATTTT	CASSDGPPALDTQYF
TRBV5-1	TRBJ2-7	-	many	TGCGCCAGCAGCAACGTACAGGACTCCTCTCCCTACGAGCAGTACTTC	CASSNVQDSSPYEQYF
TRBV5-5	TRBJ1-5	-	few	TGTGCCAGCAGCTTTGCGGGGGCAAGCAATCAGCCCCAGCATTTT	CASSFAGASNQPQHF
TRBV6-6	TRBJ2-1	TRBD2	-	TGTGCCAGCAGTTACTCCAGCGGGACCCTCGGTGAGCAGTTCTTC	CASSYSSGTLGEQFF
TRBV3-1	TRBJ2-1	-	few	TGTGCCAGCAGCCGGGGGCGGCGGTACAATGAGCAGTTCTTC	CASSRGRRYNEQFF
TRBV12-3/TRBV12-4	TRBJ2-3	TRBD2	many	TGTGCCAGCAGTTTAGGGCTAGCGGGGGGTACAGATACGCAGTATTTT	CASSLGLAGGTDTQYF
TRBV12-3/TRBV12-4	TRBJ1-5	-	many	TGTGCCAGCAGGGCTGGCAGGACGTTTAGCAATCAGCCCCAGCATTTT	CASRAGRTFSNQPQHF
TRBV5-1	TRBJ2-5	-	few	TGCGCCAGCAGCTCCGGACAGACGGGAGAGACCCAGTACTTC	CASSSGQTGETQYF
TRBV20-1	TRBJ1-6	-	many	TGCAGTGCTAGTAGGGGGGCCGATAATTCACCCCTCCACTTT	CSASRGADNSPLHF
TRBV7-6	TRBJ1-6	-	many	TGTGCCAGCAGCTTAGCACAGGGAACGTTTCGTTCACCCCTCCACTTT	CASSLAQGTFRSPLHF
TRBV6-1	TRBJ2-2	-	-	TGTGCCAGCAGGACAGTTAACACCGGGGAGCTGTTTTTT	CASRTVNTGELFF
TRBV7-2	TRBJ1-3	-	-	TGTGCCAGCAGCGGGCCGCATGGAATCTCTGGAAACACCATATATTTT	CASSGPHGISGNTIYF
TRBV18	TRBJ1-1	-	few	TGTGCCAGCTCACCTATGAGGGGTCTTGATGTAGGGAACACTGAAGCTTTCTTT	CASSPMRGLDVGNTEAFF
TRBV6-5	TRBJ1-1	-	many	TGTGCCAGCAGTTACTCGATGGGGGGAAGAGGGACTGAAGCTTTCTTT	CASSYSMGGRGTEAFF
TRBV6-5	TRBJ2-3	TRBD1	-	TGTGCCAGCAGTTATGGACAGGGAGCAGATACGCAGTATTTT	CASSYGQGADTQYF
TRBV20-1	TRBJ2-1	-	-	TGCAGTGCTAGAGATCCCCTACGTGGCAATGAGCAGTTCTTC	CSARDPLRGNEQFF
TRBV2	TRBJ2-1	-	many	TGTGCCAGCCTTTCTTTGACCTTCAATGAGGGTCAGTTCTTC	CASLSLTFNEGQFF
TRBV29-1	TRBJ2-7	TRBD1	many	TGCAGCGTGGGAATTCCGGGACAGGGCAACGAGCAGTACTTC	CSVGIPGQGNEQYF
TRBV4-1	TRBJ1-4	TRBD1	few	TGCGCCAGCAGCCAAAACGCGGCAGGGGGTGAAAAACTGTTTTTT	CASSQNAAGGEKLFF
TRBV6-2/TRBV6-3	TRBJ1-3	TRBD1	many	TGTGCCAGCAGTTACGGACAGGGGGCGACTGGAAACACCATATATTTT	CASSYGQGATGNTIYF
TRBV11-2	TRBJ2-7	TRBD1	many	TGTGCCAGCAACGGACAGGGGCATGCCTACGAGCAGTACTTC	CASNGQGHAYEQYF
TRBV12-3/TRBV12-4	TRBJ2-2	-	few	TGTGCCAGCAGACCCCGCCTGACTAGTGGGTCCGGGGAGCTGTTTTTT	CASRPRLTSGSGELFF
TRBV4-1	TRBJ2-1	-	few	TGCGCCAGCAGCATCCTCCTTGGGAATCCTACATCAGGGCAGTTCTTC	CASSILLGNPTSGQFF
TRBV5-8	TRBJ1-3	-	-	TGTGCCAGCAGCGGGCCGGGGGGAAACACCATATATTTT	CASSGPGGNTIYF
TRBV11-2	TRBJ1-2	-	many	TGTGCCAGCAGCCGATTGGGGGTGGGCTATGGCTACACCTTC	CASSRLGVGYGYTF
TRBV7-9	TRBJ1-1	-	many	TGTGCCAGCAGCCAGTCGGGGGCAGCGGCCGTGACTGAAGCTTTCTTT	CASSQSGAAAVTEAFF